This TCR beta chain was identified in a study of cytotoxic CD8 clonotypes in ibrutinib-treated CLL. There are 15 residues in the CDR3. Germline V gene data show CDR1 as SEHNR and CDR2 as FQNEAQ (reference sequence). V lost 5 bases and J lost 5, with 18 bases in between. Some clones are missing from TCRdb's copy, which holds only in-frame ones; the method was immunoSEQ multiplex PCR. The sample has fewer than 400,000 clones, roughly 71% seen once. V usage is TRBV7-9 and J usage is TRBJ2-5; D ambiguous. This clonotype was obtained from a human donor with chronic lymphocytic leukemia. The sample was PBMCs, taken after 36 months of ibrutinib treatment. The chain's CDR3 is CASSRDGSGWETQYF. In DNA form, the CDR3 reads TGTGCCAGCAGCCGAGACGGATCGGGTTGGGAGACCCAGTACTTC.